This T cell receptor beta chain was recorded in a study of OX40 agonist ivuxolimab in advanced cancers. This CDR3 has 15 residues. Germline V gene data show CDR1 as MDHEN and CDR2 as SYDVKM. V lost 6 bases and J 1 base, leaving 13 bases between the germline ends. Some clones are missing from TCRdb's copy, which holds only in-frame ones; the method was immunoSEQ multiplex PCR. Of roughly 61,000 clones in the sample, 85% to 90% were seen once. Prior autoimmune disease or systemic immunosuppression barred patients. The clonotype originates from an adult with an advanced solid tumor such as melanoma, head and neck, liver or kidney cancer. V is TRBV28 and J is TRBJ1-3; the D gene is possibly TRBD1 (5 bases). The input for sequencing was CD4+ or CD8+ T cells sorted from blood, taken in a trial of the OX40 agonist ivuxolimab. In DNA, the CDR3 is TGTGCCAGCAGGTCCAGGAAGGGGTCTGGAAACACCATATATTTT. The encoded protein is CASRSRKGSGNTIYF.